This entry lists 29 T cell receptor beta chains sequenced from one sample in a study of cytomegalovirus exposure and HLA in healthy donors. Amplification used 60 Vbeta primers and 13 Jbeta primers. Clones were sequenced by immunoSEQ multiplex PCR, and TCRdb holds only the in-frame ones, with some missing. The table has roughly 180,000 clones, approximately 80% seen once; the top ten hold less than 2.5%. Specimen: PBMCs. All receptors come from a male donor in good health and CMV-seronegative.

The chain has TRBV11-3 and TRBJ2-7; D might be TRBD2 (6 bases). V lost 1 base to trimming and J lost 6 bases, with 13 bases between them. CDR1 and CDR2 from the germline V gene are SGHNT and YENEEA. The CDR3 runs 14 residues. The CDR3 DNA sequence: TGTGCCAGCAGCTTAGGGAGGGCCAACGGCGAGCAGTACTTC. Its translation is CASSLGRANGEQYF.

The chain uses TRBV7-9 and TRBJ1-2; D is ambiguous. Germline values: CDR1 SEHNR, CDR2 FQNEAQ (reference sequence). V was clipped by 7 bases and J by 5 bases, with 11 bases between them. This CDR3 is 12 amino acids long. The CDR3 coding sequence is TGTGCCAGCACCGAACTAGGGTATGGCTACACCTTC. This translates into CASTELGYGYTF.

The gene calls are TRBV30 and TRBJ2-5; D possibly corresponds to TRBD2 (6 bases). CDR1 is GTSNPN, CDR2 SVGIG, per germline (reference sequence). This CDR3 spans 14 amino acids. V lost 3 bases, J lost 6 bases, and 17 bases lay in between. The CDR3 nucleotides are TGTGCCTGGAGCCCAGGCTTAGCGGAAAAGACCCAGTACTTC. It translates to CAWSPGLAEKTQYF.

The chain has TRBV6-5 and TRBJ2-7; tentative D call: TRBD1 (6 bases). V dropped 0 bases and J dropped 5 bases, with 14 bases sitting between them. The CDR3 is made up of 15 amino acids. The germline CDR1 and CDR2 sequences are MNHEY and SVGAGI. The CDR3 loop is CASSYSPGAQNEQYF. The CDR3 DNA follows: TGTGCCAGCAGTTACTCCCCAGGGGCGCAAAACGAGCAGTACTTC.

This rearrangement joins TRBV6-5 to TRBJ2-5, with 7 bases lining up with TRBD2. This CDR3 is built from 13 residues. V shed 0 bases and J 11 bases; nucleotides not matched to a gene: 6. Germline CDR1 is MNHEY and CDR2 is SVGAGI. In DNA, the CDR3 is TGTGCCAGCAGTTACTCGGCTAGCGGACCGCAGTACTTC. It encodes CASSYSASGPQYF.

V and J are TRBV7-2 and TRBJ2-7, with D perhaps TRBD1 (6 bases). Trimming took off 5 bases at V and 2 bases at J, with 16 bases between the two ends. The CDR3 runs to 15 residues. CDR1 SGHTA and CDR2 FQGNSA come from the germline V gene. As DNA, the CDR3 is TGTGCCAGCAGCGTGGCCGGGACACCAACCTACGAGCAGTACTTC. This translates into CASSVAGTPTYEQYF.

V gene TRBV13 combines with J gene TRBJ2-5; the match to TRBD2 covers 12 bases. The DNA end is more similar to TRBJ2-7, so the J call may be wrong. The CDR3 extends over 16 amino acids. CDR1 PRHDT and CDR2 FYEKMQ come from the germline V gene (reference sequence). This chain's CDR3 is CASSAWTSGATYEQYF. The DNA of the CDR3 is TGTGCCAGCAGCGCCTGGACTAGCGGGGCCACCTACGAGCAGTACTTC.

This rearrangement joins TRBV7-2 to TRBJ2-5; tentatively, D is TRBD2 (5 bases). This CDR3 has 16 amino acids. Trimming shortened V by 1 base and J by 5 bases, and 17 bases separated the two germline ends. Germline V gene lookup returns CDR1 SGHTA and CDR2 FQGNSA. The CDR3 loop reads CASSLGDFGVGETQYF. The CDR3 DNA reads as TGTGCCAGCAGCTTAGGAGATTTCGGGGTTGGGGAGACCCAGTACTTC.

This chain links TRBV4-3 with TRBJ2-7, with 8 positions matching TRBD2. Trimming at V came to 2 bases and at J to 2 bases, leaving 11 bases not matched to a gene. Germline V CDR1 and CDR2: LGHNA, YSLEER. This CDR3 is built from 17 residues. The CDR3 DNA reads as TGCGCCAGCAGCCAACCTCCCGGGACTAGGAGTACCTACGAGCAGTACTTC. It translates to CASSQPPGTRSTYEQYF.

The chain is built from TRBV29-1 and TRBJ2-1; 11 bases are shared with TRBD2. With V trimmed by 6 bases and J by 9 bases, 10 bases remained unmatched. This CDR3 contains 14 residues. Germline loops: CDR1 SQVTM, CDR2 ANQGSEA. This chain's CDR3 is CSVVAGGPNTEQFF. The CDR3, as DNA: TGCAGCGTCGTAGCGGGAGGGCCTAATACTGAGCAGTTCTTC.

This rearrangement joins TRBV28 to TRBJ1-2; 9 nucleotides agree with TRBD1. The CDR3 totals 13 residues. The V gene's germline CDR1 is MDHEN and CDR2 SYDVKM. Unmatched junction bases numbered 8, after V lost 7 bases and J lost 8 bases. CDR3 sequence (DNA): TGTGCCAGCACCCCACAGGGGGCGGGAGGCTACACCTTC. It translates to CASTPQGAGGYTF.

The chain recombines TRBV10-3 with TRBJ2-6, with 8 bases aligning to TRBD1. This CDR3 contains 16 residues. V lost 10 bases to trimming and J lost 1 base; unmatched junction nucleotides: 9. Germline V gene data show CDR1 as ENHRY and CDR2 as SYGVKD. The CDR3 loop is CATGQGEGSGANVLTF. DNA for the CDR3: TGTGCCACCGGACAGGGCGAAGGTTCTGGGGCCAACGTCCTGACTTTC.

The CDR3 region has the DNA TGTGCCAGCTCACCCGACAGGGGGTCTCTCACCGGGGAGCTGTTTTTT. Its translation is CASSPDRGSLTGELFF. The rearrangement links TRBV18 to TRBJ2-2; 9 bases align to TRBD1. CDR1 and CDR2 (germline): KGHSH, LQKENI. The trim removed 3 bases at V and 4 bases at J, leaving 6 bases unmatched. The CDR3 is made up of 16 amino acids.

This clone came up a few times. The CDR3 loop reads CASSYSQGSSYEQYF. DNA for the CDR3: TGTGCCAGCAGTTACTCGCAGGGTAGCTCCTACGAGCAGTACTTC. The chain joins TRBV6-5 to TRBJ2-7; weak D call: TRBD1 (5 bases). The V and J ends lost 0 bases and 0 bases respectively, with 9 bases between them. Per germline, CDR1 MNHEY and CDR2 SVGAGI. CDR3 length equals 15 residues.

Comment on this clone: Other DNA sequences from this sample encode an identical CDR3 as well. The chain is built from TRBV5-4 and TRBJ2-3; D uncertain. CDR1 and CDR2 from the germline V gene are SGHNT and YYREEE (reference sequence). The length of the CDR3 is 12 residues. The V gene lost 2 bases and the J gene lost 1 base, with 2 bases spanning the gap. CDR3 in amino acids: CASSFGTDTQYF. The CDR3 DNA reads TGTGCCAGCAGCTTCGGCACAGATACGCAGTATTTT.

The rearrangement joins TRBV6-4 to TRBJ1-6; D call uncertain. The germline CDR1 and CDR2 sequences are MRHNA and SNTAGT. With 6 bases removed from V and 7 bases from J, the gap between germline ends came to 4 bases. CDR3 length equals 11 residues. CDR3 coding DNA: TGTGCCAGCAGGGGCAATTCACCCCTCCACTTT. It yields the protein CASRGNSPLHF.

The genes are TRBV19 and TRBJ1-5, with TRBD1 as a possible D gene (5 bases). V was trimmed by 3 bases and J by 9 bases, leaving 21 bases between them. Germline-derived CDR1 and CDR2 are LNHDA and SQIVND (reference sequence). The CDR3 extends over 16 amino acids. For the CDR3, the DNA is TGTGCCAGTAGTATCGATTCTCAGGGCCAGGGATGGCCCCAGCATTTT. Its translation is CASSIDSQGQGWPQHF.

The J gene is TRBJ2-2, the V gene TRBV6-4; D is undetermined. V lost 4 bases and J lost 5, with 8 bases in between. This CDR3 has 13 amino acids. Germline CDR1 is MRHNA and CDR2 is SNTAGT. The CDR3: CASSAERTGELFF. The CDR3, as DNA: TGTGCCAGCAGTGCCGAGCGAACCGGGGAGCTGTTTTTT.

The chain joins TRBV2 to TRBJ1-6, with a tentative D call TRBD1 (5 bases). The CDR3 is 16 residues long. Germline V gives CDR1 SNHLY, CDR2 FYNNEI. Trimming shortened V by 10 bases and J by 7 bases, and 23 bases separated the two germline ends. CDR3 sequence reads: CAIPAEGGGGNSPLHF. DNA for the CDR3: TGTGCCATCCCGGCGGAGGGCGGGGGGGGAAATTCACCCCTCCACTTT.

The chain employs TRBV27 and TRBJ2-5; 7 bases fit TRBD2. CDR3 length: 14 residues. V lost 4 bases to trimming and J lost 2 bases; unmatched junction nucleotides: 4. The germline CDR1 and CDR2 sequences are MNHEY and SMNVEV (reference sequence). The CDR3 DNA reads as TGTGCCAGCAGTTGGTCCGGGGGGCAAGAGACCCAGTACTTC. It yields the protein CASSWSGGQETQYF.

This clone was counted between two and nine times. The chain recombines TRBV7-8 with TRBJ2-7; 8 bases align to TRBD1. The J segment lost 6 bases and the V segment lost 5 bases, leaving 9 bases of the junction unmatched. CDR3 length equals 14 residues. The germline gives CDR1 SGHVS, CDR2 FQNEAQ. CDR3 nucleotide sequence: TGTGCCAGCAGCCCGGACAGGGTAGGAGGCGAGCAGTACTTC. Amino acid sequence: CASSPDRVGGEQYF.

The rearrangement uses TRBV4-3 and TRBJ2-7; 7 bases are shared with TRBD1. There are 16 residues in the CDR3. V was clipped by 5 bases and J by 3 bases; unmatched bases: 13. Germline-derived CDR1 and CDR2 are LGHNA and YSLEER. CDR3 protein: CASSGYYGTDGYEQYF. As DNA, the CDR3 is TGCGCCAGCAGCGGGTATTACGGGACAGACGGCTACGAGCAGTACTTC.

Note on this clone: Other nucleotide sequences from this sample produce the same CDR3. The chain couples TRBV9 to TRBJ2-7, with 8 bases matching TRBD2. The germline gives CDR1 SGDLS, CDR2 YYNGEE. This CDR3 comprises 14 residues. V trimming: 0 bases; J trimming: 4 bases; junction bases outside the gene matches: 3. DNA of the CDR3: TGTGCCAGCAGCGTAGCGGGGGGGCCGTACGAGCAGTACTTC. Translating it yields CASSVAGGPYEQYF.

This sequence joins TRBV5-4 and TRBJ2-7; possibly TRBD2 for D (7 bases). The CDR3 totals 15 residues. Looked up from germline, CDR1 is SGHNT and CDR2 is YYREEE (reference sequence). V was clipped by 1 base and J by 7 bases, with 18 bases between them. This CDR3 is CASSLIGGLSREQYF. For the CDR3, the DNA is TGTGCCAGCAGCTTGATCGGGGGGCTATCTCGGGAGCAGTACTTC.

This clone was seen only once. The chain is built from TRBV5-1 and TRBJ2-1; 13 bases line up with TRBD2. V lost 3 bases to trimming and J lost 0 bases; unmatched junction nucleotides: 12. The CDR3 contains 20 residues. The germline V gene encodes CDR1 SGHRS and CDR2 YFSETQ. The CDR3 region is CASSSLAGTSGTHSYNEQFF. As DNA, the CDR3 is TGCGCCAGCAGCTCCCTTGCCGGGACTAGCGGGACCCACTCCTACAATGAGCAGTTCTTC.

The chain uses TRBV11-2 and TRBJ2-5; 9 nucleotides match TRBD1. The V and J ends lost 3 bases and 4 bases, in that order; junction bases with no gene match: 6. CDR1 and CDR2 from the germline V gene are SGHAT and FQNNGV. The CDR3 length is 15 residues. CDR3 bases: TGTGCCAGCAGCTTGGGGACAGGGAGGTCAGAGACCCAGTACTTC. This codes for CASSLGTGRSETQYF.

This clone appeared a single time. CDR3 protein: CASRKQGATGELFF. The DNA of the CDR3 is TGTGCCAGCAGGAAACAGGGGGCCACCGGGGAGCTGTTTTTT. The chain combines TRBV5-4 with TRBJ2-2; TRBD1 aligns across 9 bases. This CDR3 spans 14 amino acids. The germline V gene has CDR1 SGHNT and CDR2 YYREEE (reference sequence). V lost 5 bases to trimming and J lost 4 bases; unmatched junction nucleotides: 3.

J is TRBJ2-5 and V is TRBV19, with D possibly TRBD1 on 5 matching bases. In germline, CDR1 is LNHDA, CDR2 SQIVND (reference sequence). V was cut by 5 bases and J by 3 bases, with 16 bases left in between. The CDR3 is made up of 15 amino acids. CDR3 in DNA: TGTGCCAGTAGTCCCAGGGTTGCCCCCAAAGAGACCCAGTACTTC. It is translated as CASSPRVAPKETQYF.

The genes are TRBV6-1 and TRBJ1-2; D is undetermined. The germline gives CDR1 MNHNS, CDR2 SASEGT. The CDR3 loop spans 14 amino acids. V gave up 6 bases and J gave up 7 bases, with 18 bases separating them. DNA for the CDR3: TGTGCCAGCAGGTCTAGTGCTTCTGGATTTGGCTACACCTTC. It yields the protein CASRSSASGFGYTF.